A single sample is the source of the 8 T cell receptor beta chains below, sequenced in a study of blood T cell repertoires in COVID-19. Here immunoSEQ multiplex PCR was the method, and the copy in TCRdb shows in-frame clones only, minus some. Of 140,000 or so clones in the sample, about four fifths were seen once. Sequencing used peripheral blood. These receptors all come from an older man who had recovered from COVID-19.

In this sample, this clone turned up many times. The chain uses TRBV5-6 and TRBJ2-7, with 7 bases identical to TRBD2. This CDR3 has 14 amino acids. Trimming at V came to 1 base and at J to 3 bases, leaving 4 bases not matched to a gene. The germline V gene encodes CDR1 SGHDT and CDR2 YYEEEE. CDR3: CASSLLGGFYEQYF. The CDR3 DNA follows: TGTGCCAGCAGCTTGCTCGGGGGGTTCTACGAGCAGTACTTC.

The chain carries TRBV2 and TRBJ2-1, with D tentatively TRBD2 (5 bases). V was clipped by 3 bases and J by 4 bases, with 10 bases between them. The length of the CDR3 is 14 residues. Per the germline V gene, CDR1 is SNHLY and CDR2 is FYNNEI. The CDR3 nucleotides are TGTGCCAGCAGTGACCCGACTATGTACAATGAGCAGTTCTTC. Its translation: CASSDPTMYNEQFF.

This clone was seen only a few times. The V gene is TRBV3-1 (or the pseudogene TRBV3-2), the J gene TRBJ2-5, with 11 bases fitting TRBD2. The CDR3 has 16 amino acids. V trimming: 3 bases; J trimming: 3 bases; junction bases outside the gene matches: 6. CDR1 is LGHDT, CDR2 YNNKEL, per germline (reference sequence). CDR3 DNA sequence: TGTGCCAGCAGCCACATTAGCGGGAGGGGAAAAGAGACCCAGTACTTC. Translating gives CASSHISGRGKETQYF.

The rearrangement joins TRBV5-6 to TRBJ2-3; D call uncertain. Germline values: CDR1 SGHDT, CDR2 YYEEEE. Trimming left V 7 bases short and J 4 bases short, with 10 bases between. The CDR3 length is 12 residues. CDR3 nucleotides: TGTGCCAGCGTATCAGGCGCAGATACGCAGTATTTT. Its protein product is CASVSGADTQYF.

The chain uses TRBV18 and TRBJ1-5; perhaps TRBD1 as D (6 bases). V was pared by 1 base and J by 4 bases, with 8 bases between. Germline V gene lookup returns CDR1 KGHSH and CDR2 LQKENI. The CDR3 extends over 14 amino acids. CDR3 residues: CASSPRQGNQPQHF. The CDR3 coding sequence is TGTGCCAGCTCACCACGCCAGGGGAATCAGCCCCAGCATTTT. Variable domain in full (rest from reference TRBV18 and TRBJ1-5): NAGVMQNPRHLVRRRGQEARLRCSPMKGHSHVYWYRQLPEEGLKFMVYLQKENIIDESGMPKERFSAEFPKEGPSILRIQQVVRGDSAAYFCASSPRQGNQPQHFGDGTRLSIL.

The V gene is TRBV5-6, the J gene TRBJ2-2, with TRBD1 matching over 7 bases. J was trimmed by 0 bases and V by 2 bases; bases with no gene match: 4. The CDR3 spans 16 residues. Germline loops: CDR1 SGHDT, CDR2 YYEEEE. For the CDR3, the DNA is TGTGCCAGCAGCTTATCCGGGACAGCGAACACCGGGGAGCTGTTTTTT. It yields the protein CASSLSGTANTGELFF. Full variable domain (rest looked up from reference TRBV5-6 and TRBJ2-2): DAGVTQSPTHLIKTRGQQVTLRCSPKSGHDTVSWYQQALGQGPQFIFQYYEEEERQRGNFPDRFSGHQFPNYSSELNVNALLLGDSALYLCASSLSGTANTGELFFGEGSRLTVL.

This sequence joins TRBV18 and TRBJ1-1, with TRBD1 matching 7 bases. CDR3 length equals 14 residues. CDR1 is KGHSH and CDR2 is LQKENI in the germline V gene. The V segment lost 3 bases and the J segment 3 bases; nucleotides outside the gene matches: 4. CDR3 DNA: TGTGCCAGCTCACCCGGGACAGCAGACACTGAAGCTTTCTTT. Translating gives CASSPGTADTEAFF.

CDR3 DNA: TGTGCCAGCAGCTCCTGGACAGGGGAGAACACTGAAGCTTTCTTT. Translated: CASSSWTGENTEAFF. The chain has TRBV7-9 and TRBJ1-1; 9 bases align to TRBD1. CDR3 length equals 15 residues. The ends lost 4 bases at V and 1 base at J; junction bases unmatched: 4. Germline loops: CDR1 SEHNR, CDR2 FQNEAQ (reference sequence).